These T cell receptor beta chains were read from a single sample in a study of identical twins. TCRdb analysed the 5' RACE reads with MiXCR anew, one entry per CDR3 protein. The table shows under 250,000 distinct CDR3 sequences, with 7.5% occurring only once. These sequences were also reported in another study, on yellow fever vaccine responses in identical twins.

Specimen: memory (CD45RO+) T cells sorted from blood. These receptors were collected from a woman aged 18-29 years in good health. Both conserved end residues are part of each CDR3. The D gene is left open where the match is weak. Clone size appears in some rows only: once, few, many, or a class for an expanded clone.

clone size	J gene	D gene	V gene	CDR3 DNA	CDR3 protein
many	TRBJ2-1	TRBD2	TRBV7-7	TGTGCTAGCAGCTTAGCTTCTAGCGGGAATGAGCAGTTCTTC	CASSLASSGNEQFF
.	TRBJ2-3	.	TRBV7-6	TGTGCCAGCAGCTTAGTAAAGTGGAGGGATACGCAGTATTTT	CASSLVKWRDTQYF
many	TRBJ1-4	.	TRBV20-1	TGCAGTGCTAGGCTGGGGGAAAAACTGTTTTTT	CSARLGEKLFF
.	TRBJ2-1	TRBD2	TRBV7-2	TGTGCCAGCAGAACACCGGGACTAGGCGGGGACAATGAGCAGTTCTTC	CASRTPGLGGDNEQFF
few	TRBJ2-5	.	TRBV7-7	TGTGCTAGCAGTGGACTACCCGGCGGGACCCAGTACTTC	CASSGLPGGTQYF
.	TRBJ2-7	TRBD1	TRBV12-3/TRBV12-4	TGTGCCAGCAGGCCAACGGGACAGGGGGTTGACCAGCAGTACTTC	CASRPTGQGVDQQYF
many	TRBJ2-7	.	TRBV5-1	TGCGCCAGCAGCTTCAGTCTCGGCGGCTACGAGCAGTACTTC	CASSFSLGGYEQYF
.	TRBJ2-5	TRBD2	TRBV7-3	TGTGCCAGCAGCTCAATTGGGAGAAGCGGGGGTACCTACCAAGAGACCCAGTACTTC	CASSSIGRSGGTYQETQYF
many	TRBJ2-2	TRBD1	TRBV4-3	TGCGCCAGCAGCCAATTCGGGACAGCGAACACCGGGGAGCTGTTTTTT	CASSQFGTANTGELFF
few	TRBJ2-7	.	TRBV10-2	TGCGCCAGCAGTGATCCGGGCCTCAACGAGCAGTACTTC	CASSDPGLNEQYF
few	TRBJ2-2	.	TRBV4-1	TGCGCCAGCAGCCAAGAACCTTTCCTAGCGAACACCGGGGAGCTGTTTTTT	CASSQEPFLANTGELFF
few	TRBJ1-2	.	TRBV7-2	TGTGCCAGCAGCTTAGCCCGGGGGCAGGATGGCTACACCTTC	CASSLARGQDGYTF
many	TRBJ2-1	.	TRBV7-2	TGTGCCAGCAGCTTAGAACGGGGTGAGCAGTTCTTC	CASSLERGEQFF
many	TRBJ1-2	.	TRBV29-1	TGCAGCGTTGACAACGGACTGAGCTATGGCTACACCTTC	CSVDNGLSYGYTF
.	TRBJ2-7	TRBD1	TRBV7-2	TGTGCCAGCAGCTTACCAGGACAGGGGGCAATATCCTACGAGCAGTACTTC	CASSLPGQGAISYEQYF
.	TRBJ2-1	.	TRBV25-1	TGTGCCAGCAGAGCGGAGCGAGAGCAGTTCTTC	CASRAEREQFF
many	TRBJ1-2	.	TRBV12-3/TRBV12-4	TGTGCCACCACACAGGTGGACTATGGCTACACCTTC	CATTQVDYGYTF
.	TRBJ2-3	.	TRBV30	TGTGCCTGGAGTGTAGTTGGGGGTACGCAGTATTTT	CAWSVVGGTQYF
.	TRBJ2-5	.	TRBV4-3	TGCGCCAGCAGCCAAGATGCCCGGCAGGCCCAGTACTTC	CASSQDARQAQYF
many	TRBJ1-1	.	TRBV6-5	TGTGCCAGCAGTTACGGGGGCGCAACTGAAGCTTTCTTT	CASSYGGATEAFF
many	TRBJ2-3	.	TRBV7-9	TGTGCCAGCAGCTTGCCCAGAGACACAGATACGCAGTATTTT	CASSLPRDTDTQYF
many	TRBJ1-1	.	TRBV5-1	TGCGCCAGCAGCCAGGGACCAAACACTGAAGCTTTCTTT	CASSQGPNTEAFF
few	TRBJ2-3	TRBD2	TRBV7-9	TGTGCCGCGGGGGGGTCCTCCTGGGATACGCAGTATTTT	CAAGGSSWDTQYF
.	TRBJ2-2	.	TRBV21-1	TGTGCCAGCAGCAAAGTTCGGAAACAGAACGCCGGGGAGCTGTTTTTT	CASSKVRKQNAGELFF
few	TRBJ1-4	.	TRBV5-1	TGCGCCAGCAGCTTGGCCCCAGGACAGCTTAATGAAAAACTGTTTTTT	CASSLAPGQLNEKLFF
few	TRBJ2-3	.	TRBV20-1	TGCAGTGCTAGAGATGTGGGGGGCACAGATACGCAGTATTTT	CSARDVGGTDTQYF